Listed below are T cell receptor beta chains from one sample, sequenced in a study of cytomegalovirus exposure and HLA in healthy donors. Sequencing was performed with immunoSEQ multiplex PCR; in TCRdb, only in-frame clones are kept and a portion is missing. The table records 150,000 or so clones, around 81% of them present only once. Sequencing was carried out using PBMCs. Every receptor here comes from a middle-aged man in good health and CMV-seronegative. Each CDR3 is given with its conserved first and last residue. A D gene is named only where the DNA matches it firmly. A clone size is listed for some rows: how often the clone was seen (once, few, many), or a class if it is expanded.

>.|TRBJ2-5|TRBV27|.
CATRDFQETQYF
TGTGCCACCCGGGACTTTCAAGAGACCCAGTACTTC
>TRBD1|TRBJ1-4|TRBV7-9|.
CASSDGTGEPYPNEKLFF
TGTGCCAGCAGCGACGGGACAGGGGAACCCTACCCTAATGAAAAACTGTTTTTT
>.|TRBJ2-3|TRBV7-9|.
CASSQSTDTQYF
TGTGCCAGCAGCCAATCCACAGATACGCAGTATTTT
>.|TRBJ1-1|TRBV11-3|.
CASSFYPPEAFF
TGTGCCAGCAGCTTTTATCCCCCTGAAGCTTTCTTT
>.|TRBJ1-2|TRBV28|.
CASSPQTVSYGYTF
TGTGCCAGCAGTCCTCAGACAGTTTCCTATGGCTACACCTTC
>.|TRBJ1-1|TRBV7-9|few
CASSLNMESTEAFF
TGTGCCAGCAGCTTAAACATGGAGAGCACTGAAGCTTTCTTT
>TRBD2|TRBJ2-5|TRBV15|.
CAVGLAEETQYF
TGTGCCGTCGGACTAGCTGAAGAGACCCAGTACTTC
>TRBD1|TRBJ1-5|TRBV7-9|.
CASSLGTGSNQPQHF
TGTGCCAGCAGCTTAGGGACAGGTAGCAATCAGCCCCAGCATTTT
>.|TRBJ2-7|TRBV28|.
CASSLQDSYEQYF
TGTGCCAGCAGTTTACAGGACTCCTACGAGCAGTACTTC
>.|TRBJ1-2|TRBV27|.
CASGLEQGYGYTF
TGTGCCAGCGGATTGGAACAGGGCTATGGCTACACCTTC
>.|TRBJ2-7|TRBV27|few
CASAGTPSSYEQYF
TGTGCCAGCGCTGGGACTCCAAGCTCCTACGAGCAGTACTTC
>.|TRBJ1-2|TRBV28|.
CASSSTGGFYGYTF
TGTGCCAGCAGTTCAACGGGGGGCTTCTATGGCTACACCTTC
>.|TRBJ2-4|TRBV6-5|.
CASSYSRSLGNIQYF
TGTGCCAGCAGTTACTCGAGGAGCCTCGGAAACATTCAGTACTTC
>TRBD1|TRBJ2-3|TRBV7-9|.
CASSSSGTGIDTQYF
TGTGCCAGCAGCTCATCCGGGACAGGGATCGATACGCAGTATTTT
>.|TRBJ1-6|TRBV6-5|once
CASSRYKSPLHF
TGTGCCAGCAGCCGGTATAAATCACCCCTCCACTTT
>TRBD1|TRBJ1-2|TRBV4-2|.
CASSQDLRTGAVGYTF
TGTGCCAGCAGCCAAGATTTAAGGACAGGGGCTGTCGGCTACACCTTC
>.|TRBJ1-5|TRBV28|.
CASSGGPRVNQPQHF
TGTGCCAGCAGCGGGGGGCCCAGGGTTAACCAGCCCCAGCATTTT
>.|TRBJ1-5|TRBV10-2|.
CASSEARGGTRIYSNQPQHF
TGCGCCAGCAGTGAGGCTCGGGGAGGGACACGGATTTATAGCAATCAGCCCCAGCATTTT
>TRBD1|TRBJ1-2|TRBV2|.
CASSETIGQGSGYTF
TGTGCCAGCAGTGAAACCATAGGACAGGGCAGTGGCTACACCTTC
>TRBD2|TRBJ2-3|TRBV11-2|.
CASSLNSGRYTDTQYF
TGTGCCAGCAGCTTAAATAGCGGGAGGTACACAGATACGCAGTATTTT
>TRBD1|TRBJ2-1|TRBV2|.
CASSGDRVREFF
TGTGCCAGCAGTGGGGACAGGGTCAGGGAGTTCTTC
>TRBD2|TRBJ2-1|TRBV5-1|.
CASSLGTSGVSYNEQFF
TGCGCCAGCAGCTTGGGGACTAGCGGGGTCTCCTACAATGAGCAGTTCTTC